A selection of T cell receptor beta chains follows, all from one sample in a study of cytomegalovirus exposure and HLA in healthy donors. TCRdb's copy holds only in-frame clones and misses some; the assay was immunoSEQ multiplex PCR. The data hold under 200,000 clones, with 68% observed a single time. Sequencing was done on a sample of PBMCs. These receptors all stem from a woman aged 40-49 years in good health and CMV-seropositive. CDR3s include the opening cysteine and the closing phenylalanine or tryptophan. The order of the fields is clone size, CDR3 length, D gene, V gene, J gene, CDR3 DNA, CDR3 protein. The D gene is left open where the match is weak. Expanded clones are given a class, and other clones once, few, many or no size at all.

abundance: .
len: 16
d_gene: TRBD1
v_gene: TRBV29-1
j_gene: TRBJ1-3
CDR3nt: TGCAGCGTTTCCGCGACAGGGGGAAACGGTGGAAACACCATATATTTT
CDR3aa: CSVSATGGNGGNTIYF

abundance: few
len: 11
d_gene: .
v_gene: TRBV11-1
j_gene: TRBJ2-5
CDR3nt: TGTGCCAGCAGCTACGGAGAGACCCAGTACTTC
CDR3aa: CASSYGETQYF

abundance: .
len: 15
d_gene: TRBD1
v_gene: TRBV7-2
j_gene: TRBJ1-1
CDR3nt: TGTGCCAGCAGCCTCCGGGACAGGGTGAACACTGAAGCTTTCTTT
CDR3aa: CASSLRDRVNTEAFF

abundance: .
len: 18
d_gene: TRBD1
v_gene: TRBV7-9
j_gene: TRBJ2-6
CDR3nt: TGTGCCAGCAGCTTAGTTGGACAGGGACCCTCTGGGGCCAACGTCCTGACTTTC
CDR3aa: CASSLVGQGPSGANVLTF

abundance: .
len: 13
d_gene: .
v_gene: TRBV6-1
j_gene: TRBJ2-3
CDR3nt: TGTGCCAGCGGTAGGGACTTCACAGATACGCGGTATTTT
CDR3aa: CASGRDFTDTRYF

abundance: .
len: 14
d_gene: TRBD1
v_gene: TRBV5-1
j_gene: TRBJ2-7
CDR3nt: TGCGCCAGCAGCATCGGACAGGGCCCCTACGAGCAGTACTTC
CDR3aa: CASSIGQGPYEQYF

abundance: once
len: 11
d_gene: .
v_gene: TRBV5-1
j_gene: TRBJ2-7
CDR3nt: TGCGCCAGCAGCTTCCACTACGAGCAGTACTTC
CDR3aa: CASSFHYEQYF

abundance: .
len: 15
d_gene: .
v_gene: TRBV6-5
j_gene: TRBJ1-5
CDR3nt: TGTGCCAGCAGTTACTCGGGGGACTTGAATCAGCCCCAGCATTTT
CDR3aa: CASSYSGDLNQPQHF

abundance: .
len: 13
d_gene: TRBD1
v_gene: TRBV23-1
j_gene: TRBJ1-3
CDR3nt: TGCGCCAGCACCTCCGGACAGGGGAACACCATATATTTT
CDR3aa: CASTSGQGNTIYF

abundance: few
len: 13
d_gene: .
v_gene: TRBV7-2
j_gene: TRBJ2-7
CDR3nt: TGTGCCAGCAGCTTAGGCTACTCCTACGAGCAGTACTTC
CDR3aa: CASSLGYSYEQYF

abundance: .
len: 13
d_gene: TRBD2
v_gene: TRBV27
j_gene: TRBJ2-5
CDR3nt: TGTGCCAGCAAGGGACTAGTAGAAGAGACCCAGTACTTC
CDR3aa: CASKGLVEETQYF

abundance: .
len: 15
d_gene: .
v_gene: TRBV19
j_gene: TRBJ1-4
CDR3nt: TGTGCCAGTACCCGATACAGGACAACTAATGAAAAACTGTTTTTT
CDR3aa: CASTRYRTTNEKLFF

abundance: .
len: 12
d_gene: TRBD2
v_gene: TRBV2
j_gene: TRBJ2-7
CDR3nt: TGTGCCAGCAGTCTAGCGGGGAACGAGCAGTACTTC
CDR3aa: CASSLAGNEQYF

abundance: few
len: 13
d_gene: .
v_gene: TRBV11-3
j_gene: TRBJ1-4
CDR3nt: TGTGCCAGCAGCTTGAACAGGGATGAAAAACTGTTTTTT
CDR3aa: CASSLNRDEKLFF

abundance: .
len: 16
d_gene: .
v_gene: TRBV19
j_gene: TRBJ1-2
CDR3nt: TGTGCCAGTAGTATAGATCTGCTAACTCGGTCCCATGGCTACACCTTC
CDR3aa: CASSIDLLTRSHGYTF

abundance: .
len: 18
d_gene: .
v_gene: TRBV4-1
j_gene: TRBJ1-3
CDR3nt: TGCGCCAGCAGCCAAGGGGTGGGGGGTCTCAGCTCTGGAAACACCATATATTTT
CDR3aa: CASSQGVGGLSSGNTIYF

abundance: .
len: 16
d_gene: TRBD2
v_gene: TRBV19
j_gene: TRBJ2-3
CDR3nt: TGTGCCAGTAGTAGGAGACTAGCGGGGACCACAGATACGCAGTATTTT
CDR3aa: CASSRRLAGTTDTQYF

abundance: .
len: 15
d_gene: TRBD1
v_gene: TRBV9
j_gene: TRBJ2-7
CDR3nt: TGTGCCAGCAGCAAAGGGACAGGGGGCACTTACGAGCAGTACTTC
CDR3aa: CASSKGTGGTYEQYF

abundance: few
len: 14
d_gene: .
v_gene: TRBV6-5
j_gene: TRBJ1-2
CDR3nt: TGTGCCAGCAGTTACTCTTTTGAGGGTTGGGGCTACACCTTC
CDR3aa: CASSYSFEGWGYTF

abundance: .
len: 15
d_gene: .
v_gene: TRBV27
j_gene: TRBJ1-1
CDR3nt: TGTGCCAGCAATCTGGCCCCAACAGGGAACACTGAAGCTTTCTTT
CDR3aa: CASNLAPTGNTEAFF

abundance: .
len: 13
d_gene: .
v_gene: TRBV28
j_gene: TRBJ1-2
CDR3nt: TGTGCCAGCAGTTTAAACACTAACTATGGCTACACCTTC
CDR3aa: CASSLNTNYGYTF

abundance: few
len: 14
d_gene: .
v_gene: TRBV6-5
j_gene: TRBJ2-1
CDR3nt: TGTGCCAGCAGTTACTCGCCGTGGCAGGGAGAGCAGTTCTTC
CDR3aa: CASSYSPWQGEQFF

abundance: .
len: 16
d_gene: TRBD2
v_gene: TRBV19
j_gene: TRBJ2-1
CDR3nt: TGTGCCAGTAGTATAGACCTCCAGCGGGGGTACAATGAGCAGTTCTTC
CDR3aa: CASSIDLQRGYNEQFF

abundance: few
len: 13
d_gene: TRBD1
v_gene: TRBV29-1
j_gene: TRBJ2-1
CDR3nt: TGCAGCGTTGACGCGGACAGGGGCAATGAGCAGTTCTTC
CDR3aa: CSVDADRGNEQFF

abundance: .
len: 15
d_gene: TRBD1
v_gene: TRBV19
j_gene: TRBJ2-1
CDR3nt: TGTGCCAGTAGTATCTGGGGGACAGCCTACAATGAGCAGTTCTTC
CDR3aa: CASSIWGTAYNEQFF